The rows below give T cell receptor beta chains drawn from one sample of a study of T cells after posttransplantation cyclophosphamide. Produced via immunoSEQ multiplex PCR; TCRdb's table is partial and in-frame only. The sample has 7,500 to 8,000 clones, none seen only once; the top ten hold 4.5% to 7%. Source: PBMCs, taken after allogeneic stem cell transplant with posttransplant cyclophosphamide. These receptor sequences come from a young adult male patient who received an allogeneic stem cell transplant from an unrelated donor, was CMV-positive, and had acute and chronic GVHD. Some of these T cells may belong to the graft donor. Both conserved end residues are part of each CDR3. D genes are given only for firm matches. Clone size is given as once, few, many or a size class.

v_gene: TRBV10-3
j_gene: TRBJ1-1
d_gene: -
abundance: many
CDR3nt: TGTGCCATCAGTGATCAAGGGGTCAAGAACACTGAAGCTTTCTTT
CDR3aa: CAISDQGVKNTEAFF

v_gene: TRBV30
j_gene: TRBJ1-1
d_gene: -
abundance: many
CDR3nt: TGTGCCTGGAGACCCCGACTGGGGAACACTGAAGCTTTCTTT
CDR3aa: CAWRPRLGNTEAFF

v_gene: TRBV20-1
j_gene: TRBJ1-1
d_gene: -
abundance: many
CDR3nt: TGCAGTGCTAGGGAGGCCACTGAAGCTTTCTTT
CDR3aa: CSAREATEAFF

v_gene: TRBV6-1
j_gene: TRBJ1-6
d_gene: TRBD1
abundance: many
CDR3nt: TGTGCCAGCATAGGGGCGACAGGGAGTAATTCACCCCTCCACTTT
CDR3aa: CASIGATGSNSPLHF

v_gene: TRBV6-6
j_gene: TRBJ1-2
d_gene: -
abundance: many
CDR3nt: TGTGCCAGCAGCAAACGCGACTATGGCTACACCTTC
CDR3aa: CASSKRDYGYTF

v_gene: TRBV5-1
j_gene: TRBJ2-5
d_gene: TRBD2
abundance: many
CDR3nt: TGCGCCAGCAGCTTGGGGCGGGCGGGGGGCCAAGAGACCCAGTACTTC
CDR3aa: CASSLGRAGGQETQYF

v_gene: TRBV7-9
j_gene: TRBJ1-4
d_gene: TRBD1
abundance: many
CDR3nt: TGTGCCAGCAGCTTGACAGGGTGGTATGAAAAACTGTTTTTT
CDR3aa: CASSLTGWYEKLFF

v_gene: TRBV19
j_gene: TRBJ2-1
d_gene: -
abundance: many
CDR3nt: TGTGCCAGCCAACAGGGCCGCTTGGGGGATGAGCAGTTCTTC
CDR3aa: CASQQGRLGDEQFF

v_gene: TRBV7-2
j_gene: TRBJ2-7
d_gene: -
abundance: many
CDR3nt: TGTGCCAGCAGCTTAGCGCGGGCTCCTGGAGGCTACGAGCAGTACTTC
CDR3aa: CASSLARAPGGYEQYF

v_gene: TRBV9
j_gene: TRBJ1-4
d_gene: -
abundance: many
CDR3nt: TGTGCCAGCAGCGTAGCAGGACAGACCAATGAAAAACTGTTTTTT
CDR3aa: CASSVAGQTNEKLFF

v_gene: TRBV10-3
j_gene: TRBJ1-2
d_gene: -
abundance: medium-sized
CDR3nt: TGTGCCATCAGTGCGATGGGAGTCTCCTATGGCTACACCTTC
CDR3aa: CAISAMGVSYGYTF

v_gene: TRBV5-1
j_gene: TRBJ2-3
d_gene: -
abundance: many
CDR3nt: TGCGCCAGCAGCTTGGGAGTTCCTAGCACAGATACGCAGTATTTT
CDR3aa: CASSLGVPSTDTQYF

v_gene: TRBV6-6
j_gene: TRBJ2-1
d_gene: TRBD1
abundance: many
CDR3nt: TGTGCCAGCAGAAGGGACAGGGTATTGAATGAGCAGTTCTTC
CDR3aa: CASRRDRVLNEQFF

v_gene: TRBV2
j_gene: TRBJ1-5
d_gene: TRBD1
abundance: many
CDR3nt: TGTGCCACCGAAAAGGGGGCCGGTCAGCCCCAGCATTTT
CDR3aa: CATEKGAGQPQHF

v_gene: TRBV5-6
j_gene: TRBJ1-1
d_gene: TRBD1
abundance: many
CDR3nt: TGTGCCAGCAGCCCGGGACAGTTTTGGGGGACTGAAGCTTTCTTT
CDR3aa: CASSPGQFWGTEAFF

v_gene: TRBV7-7
j_gene: TRBJ2-5
d_gene: TRBD1
abundance: many
CDR3nt: TGTGCTAGCAGCTCGGGACAGCAAGAGACCCAGTACTTC
CDR3aa: CASSSGQQETQYF

v_gene: TRBV5-1
j_gene: TRBJ2-2
d_gene: TRBD1
abundance: many
CDR3nt: TGCGCCAGCAGCTCCCCTCGGACAGGGGGCGTCACCGGGGAGCTGTTTTTT
CDR3aa: CASSSPRTGGVTGELFF

v_gene: TRBV25-1
j_gene: TRBJ2-3
d_gene: TRBD2
abundance: many
CDR3nt: TGTGCCAGCAGTTGGACTAGCGGGGGGCCCAGAGATACGCAGTATTTT
CDR3aa: CASSWTSGGPRDTQYF

v_gene: TRBV5-4
j_gene: TRBJ2-5
d_gene: -
abundance: many
CDR3nt: TGTGCCAGCAGCCCCTTCCGGACAGTGGAGACCCAGTACTTC
CDR3aa: CASSPFRTVETQYF

v_gene: TRBV5-1
j_gene: TRBJ2-7
d_gene: -
abundance: many
CDR3nt: TGCGCCAGCAGCTTAGCAGGCGTTGGTTACGAGCAGTACTTC
CDR3aa: CASSLAGVGYEQYF

v_gene: TRBV9
j_gene: TRBJ1-1
d_gene: TRBD1
abundance: many
CDR3nt: TGTGCCAGCAGCGTAGGACAGGGTGGTACTGAAGCTTTCTTT
CDR3aa: CASSVGQGGTEAFF

v_gene: TRBV12-5
j_gene: TRBJ1-2
d_gene: -
abundance: medium-sized
CDR3nt: TGTGCTAGTGGTCCCAGCGGCGGGACTGGAGGCTACACCTTC
CDR3aa: CASGPSGGTGGYTF

v_gene: TRBV6-6
j_gene: TRBJ2-3
d_gene: -
abundance: many
CDR3nt: TGTGCCACGCGGACTAGCACAGATACGCAGTATTTT
CDR3aa: CATRTSTDTQYF

v_gene: TRBV10-3
j_gene: TRBJ1-3
d_gene: TRBD1
abundance: many
CDR3nt: TGTGCCACCCAAACTTGGACAGGGTCCTCTGGAAACACCATATATTTT
CDR3aa: CATQTWTGSSGNTIYF

v_gene: TRBV7-2
j_gene: TRBJ2-3
d_gene: TRBD2
abundance: many
CDR3nt: TGTGCCAGCAGCTTAGTGTCTAGCGGGTTTGGCACAGATACGCAGTATTTT
CDR3aa: CASSLVSSGFGTDTQYF

v_gene: TRBV30
j_gene: TRBJ1-2
d_gene: -
abundance: medium-sized
CDR3nt: TGTGCCTGGAGGTCCTACCAGGCCCCACACTATGGCTACACCTTC
CDR3aa: CAWRSYQAPHYGYTF

v_gene: TRBV5-6
j_gene: TRBJ1-1
d_gene: -
abundance: medium-sized
CDR3nt: TGTGCCAGCAGCTTGGGACAGGAAGCTTTCTTT
CDR3aa: CASSLGQEAFF

v_gene: TRBV28
j_gene: TRBJ2-5
d_gene: TRBD1
abundance: many
CDR3nt: TGTGCCAGCAGACCCCCCGGGACAGTCGCCGAGACCCAGTACTTC
CDR3aa: CASRPPGTVAETQYF

v_gene: TRBV6-1
j_gene: TRBJ1-5
d_gene: -
abundance: many
CDR3nt: TGTGCCAGCAGTGGGGGGGATAGCAATCAGCCCCAGCATTTT
CDR3aa: CASSGGDSNQPQHF

v_gene: TRBV7-9
j_gene: TRBJ2-2
d_gene: TRBD1
abundance: many
CDR3nt: TGTGCCAGCAGCCTAATTCCGGGACAGGGTTTCACCGGGGAGCTGTTTTTT
CDR3aa: CASSLIPGQGFTGELFF

v_gene: TRBV4-1
j_gene: TRBJ2-3
d_gene: -
abundance: many
CDR3nt: TGCGCCAGCAGCCCTGGGACAACAGATACGCAGTATTTT
CDR3aa: CASSPGTTDTQYF

v_gene: TRBV5-4
j_gene: TRBJ1-1
d_gene: TRBD1
abundance: many
CDR3nt: TGTGCCAGCAGCATTCGGACAGGGGCGAACACTGAAGCTTTCTTT
CDR3aa: CASSIRTGANTEAFF

v_gene: TRBV6-5
j_gene: TRBJ1-1
d_gene: TRBD1
abundance: many
CDR3nt: TGTGCCAGCAGTTTTCTCAGGGGGGACACTGAAGCTTTCTTT
CDR3aa: CASSFLRGDTEAFF

v_gene: TRBV2
j_gene: TRBJ1-5
d_gene: TRBD1
abundance: many
CDR3nt: TGTGCCAGCAGTGACAAACAGGGGAAGCAGATGACTCAGCCCCAGCATTTT
CDR3aa: CASSDKQGKQMTQPQHF

v_gene: TRBV27
j_gene: TRBJ2-2
d_gene: TRBD1
abundance: many
CDR3nt: TGTGCCAGCAGTTTAGGCTGGGACATCAGGGGGCCCGGGGAGCTGTTTTTT
CDR3aa: CASSLGWDIRGPGELFF

v_gene: TRBV7-9
j_gene: TRBJ2-3
d_gene: -
abundance: many
CDR3nt: TGTGCCAGCAGCTTAGATCGCGGGACGCAGTATTTT
CDR3aa: CASSLDRGTQYF

v_gene: TRBV5-8
j_gene: TRBJ2-7
d_gene: -
abundance: many
CDR3nt: TGTGCCAGCAGCTTTTATTTCGGGAGTGGAGGTGAAAACGAGCAGTACTTC
CDR3aa: CASSFYFGSGGENEQYF

v_gene: TRBV15
j_gene: TRBJ2-7
d_gene: TRBD1
abundance: many
CDR3nt: TGTGCCACCAGCAGAGGGGGGACAGTAAACGAGCAGTACTTC
CDR3aa: CATSRGGTVNEQYF

v_gene: TRBV4-2
j_gene: TRBJ1-2
d_gene: TRBD1
abundance: many
CDR3nt: TGTGCCAGCAGCCAAGATCGCTCCAGGGGGAACTATGGCTACACCTTC
CDR3aa: CASSQDRSRGNYGYTF

v_gene: TRBV7-8
j_gene: TRBJ1-2
d_gene: -
abundance: many
CDR3nt: TGTGCCAGCAGCTTAGCGCCGGGGGGGTCCGCTGGCTACACCTTC
CDR3aa: CASSLAPGGSAGYTF

v_gene: TRBV11-2
j_gene: TRBJ2-1
d_gene: -
abundance: many
CDR3nt: TGTGCCAGCAGCCATAGCACTAGCCCGGCCTACAATGAGCAGTTCTTC
CDR3aa: CASSHSTSPAYNEQFF

v_gene: TRBV9
j_gene: TRBJ1-1
d_gene: -
abundance: many
CDR3nt: TGTGCCAGCAGCCCCCGGGAGGGATCGGTCCCTGAAGCTTTCTTT
CDR3aa: CASSPREGSVPEAFF

v_gene: TRBV7-7
j_gene: TRBJ2-1
d_gene: TRBD2
abundance: many
CDR3nt: TGTGCTAGCAGCCCATCGGGCGGGGGGGGTCATGAGCAGTTCTTC
CDR3aa: CASSPSGGGGHEQFF

v_gene: TRBV19
j_gene: TRBJ1-5
d_gene: TRBD1
abundance: medium-sized
CDR3nt: TGTGCCAGTAGTACAGGGGGCGGCAATCAGCCCCAGCATTTT
CDR3aa: CASSTGGGNQPQHF

v_gene: TRBV6-1
j_gene: TRBJ1-6
d_gene: TRBD1
abundance: many
CDR3nt: TGTGCCAGCATCCGGACAGGGGAGAATTCACCCCTCCACTTT
CDR3aa: CASIRTGENSPLHF

v_gene: TRBV2
j_gene: TRBJ1-6
d_gene: -
abundance: many
CDR3nt: TGTGCCAGCAGAGCTGGACAGAACTATAATTCACCCCTCCACTTT
CDR3aa: CASRAGQNYNSPLHF

v_gene: TRBV7-6
j_gene: TRBJ2-5
d_gene: -
abundance: many
CDR3nt: TGTGCCAGCAGCTTAAGTGGAGGTCCCGCTGCCCAGTACTTC
CDR3aa: CASSLSGGPAAQYF

v_gene: TRBV15
j_gene: TRBJ1-5
d_gene: TRBD1
abundance: many
CDR3nt: TGTGCCACCAGCAGACCGGGACAGGGATTTCAGCCCCAGCATTTT
CDR3aa: CATSRPGQGFQPQHF

v_gene: TRBV9
j_gene: TRBJ2-1
d_gene: TRBD2
abundance: many
CDR3nt: TGTGCCAGCAGCGTACAGCGGGGGAACAATGAGCAGTTCTTC
CDR3aa: CASSVQRGNNEQFF

v_gene: TRBV18
j_gene: TRBJ2-5
d_gene: -
abundance: few
CDR3nt: TGTGCCAGCTCACCACCTGAGGTTGTTGAGACCCAGTACTTC
CDR3aa: CASSPPEVVETQYF

v_gene: TRBV9
j_gene: TRBJ2-1
d_gene: TRBD1
abundance: many
CDR3nt: TGTGCCAGCAGCGTAGAAGCGAGACAGGGTAGTAGCTCCTACAATGAGCAGTTCTTC
CDR3aa: CASSVEARQGSSSYNEQFF

v_gene: TRBV5-1
j_gene: TRBJ1-1
d_gene: TRBD1
abundance: many
CDR3nt: TGCGCCAGCAGCTTCACAGGGGGGACGTACACTGAAGCTTTCTTT
CDR3aa: CASSFTGGTYTEAFF

v_gene: TRBV7-2
j_gene: TRBJ1-6
d_gene: TRBD1
abundance: many
CDR3nt: TGTGCCAGCAGCTCCCCCCCCGGACAGGGGGCGTTCTTGAATTCACCCCTCCACTTT
CDR3aa: CASSSPPGQGAFLNSPLHF

v_gene: TRBV25-1
j_gene: TRBJ1-4
d_gene: -
abundance: many
CDR3nt: TGTGCCAGCGAGGGGGATACGGAAAAACTGTTTTTT
CDR3aa: CASEGDTEKLFF

v_gene: TRBV11-2
j_gene: TRBJ2-7
d_gene: TRBD2
abundance: few
CDR3nt: TGTGCCAGCAGCTTAGAGGGCGGGGGGGCAGGCGAGCAGTACTTC
CDR3aa: CASSLEGGGAGEQYF

v_gene: TRBV28
j_gene: TRBJ1-3
d_gene: TRBD1
abundance: many
CDR3nt: TGTGCCAGCAGTTTATCGGGGGGACAGGGCCTATATTTT
CDR3aa: CASSLSGGQGLYF

v_gene: TRBV27
j_gene: TRBJ2-5
d_gene: TRBD2
abundance: many
CDR3nt: TGTGCCAGCAGTCCCGGGACTAGGCAGGAGACCCAGTACTTC
CDR3aa: CASSPGTRQETQYF

v_gene: TRBV5-1
j_gene: TRBJ1-6
d_gene: TRBD1
abundance: many
CDR3nt: TGCGCCAGCAGCTTGGAAGGACAGGCTTCACCCCTCCACTTT
CDR3aa: CASSLEGQASPLHF